This T cell receptor (beta chain) was sequenced in a study of blood T cell repertoires in COVID-19. About the research overall: The origin of the acute and convalescent COVID-19 samples was the United States, Italy and Spain. Sources were T cells, B-cell-depleted T cells, or PBMCs; the material itself was cDNA or gDNA.

The V and J ends lost 4 bases and 7 bases, in that order; junction bases with no gene match: 9. CDR1 is SGHRS, CDR2 YFSETQ, per germline. This CDR3 is 15 amino acids long. Per the study methods: Reference gene primers were amplified, and this amplification served to estimate nucleated cell counts. TCRdb's copy holds only in-frame clones and misses some; the assay was immunoSEQ multiplex PCR. V, J and clone size derive from that table, while D and trimming were established from the DNA sequence. The top ten hold about 2% of the sample, which has 240,000 or so clones, approximately 80% seen once. V and J are TRBV5-1 and TRBJ2-2, with 8 bases that match TRBD2. The source of this sequence is a man under 40 who had recovered from COVID-19. The sample was peripheral blood. The CDR3, as DNA: TGCGCCAGCAGCGAAATAGCGGGGAGTGGCGGGGAGCTGTTTTTT. It yields the protein CASSEIAGSGGELFF.